The 32 T cell receptor beta chains below were found in one sample sequenced in a study of T cells after yellow fever vaccination. TCRdb analysed the 5' RACE reads with MiXCR anew, one entry per CDR3 protein. Here the sample spans 200,000 to 300,000 distinct CDR3 sequences, approximately 6.3% being singletons. The source material was CD4+ T cells sorted from PBMCs, sampled on the day of the yellow fever booster vaccination. All receptors come from a young man who received the YFV17D yellow fever vaccine.

The rearrangement uses TRBV14 and TRBJ2-7; D gene ambiguous. Germline lookup yields CDR1 SGHDN and CDR2 FVKESK. The CDR3 totals 14 residues. With 3 bases removed from V and 2 bases from J, the gap between germline ends came to 11 bases. CDR3 sequence (DNA): TGTGCCAGCAGCCACGAGCTACGGGCCTACGAGCAGTACTTC. Protein: CASSHELRAYEQYF.

This clonotype occurred many times. The gene calls are TRBV30 and TRBJ2-7; D might be TRBD1 or TRBD2, each matching 6 bases. Trimming removed 2 bases from V and 4 bases from J, with 15 bases in between. Germline V gives CDR1 GTSNPN, CDR2 SVGIG (reference sequence). The CDR3 is 14 amino acids. CDR3 in DNA: TGTGCCTGGAGTCTGGAGACAGGACTATACGAGCAGTACTTC. This sequence encodes CAWSLETGLYEQYF. The full variable domain, rest sourced from reference TRBV30 and TRBJ2-7, is SQTIHQWPATLVQPVGSPLSLECTVEGTSNPNLYWYRQAAGRGLQLLFYSVGIGQISSEVPQNLSASRPQDRQFILSSKKLLLSDSGFYLCAWSLETGLYEQYFGPGTRLTVT.

This clonotype was seen a few times. V is TRBV3-1 and J is TRBJ2-1; 7 bases match TRBD2. The CDR3 is 15 residues long. V shed 3 bases, J shed 2 bases, and the junction held 4 bases outside the gene matches. CDR1 LGHDT and CDR2 YNNKEL come from the germline V gene (reference sequence). The CDR3 loop reads CASSQRGGAYNEQFF. The CDR3 DNA follows: TGTGCCAGCAGCCAGAGGGGAGGGGCCTACAATGAGCAGTTCTTC.

V usage is TRBV5-1 and J usage is TRBJ2-7, with D uncertain. The CDR3 has 13 residues. The germline V gene has CDR1 SGHRS and CDR2 YFSETQ. V was trimmed by 0 bases and J by 3 bases, leaving 7 bases between them. The CDR3 sequence: CASSLGQDYEQYF. In nucleotides, the CDR3 is TGCGCCAGCAGCTTGGGGCAAGACTACGAGCAGTACTTC.

This clonotype has just a few counts. V gene TRBV4-2 combines with J gene TRBJ2-3, with 8 bases lining up with TRBD2. This CDR3 region has 17 residues. Per the germline V gene, CDR1 is LGHNA and CDR2 is YNFKEQ. Losses at the gene ends were 0 bases for V and 4 bases for J; bases not matched to a gene: 9. The CDR3 is CASSQDRSGSFSDTQYF. CDR3 in DNA: TGTGCCAGCAGCCAAGATCGGAGCGGGAGTTTCTCAGATACGCAGTATTTT.

This clonotype has a count of ten or more. The CDR3 reads CASSFGTSGPDTQYF. The CDR3 DNA sequence: TGCGCCAGCAGCTTTGGGACTAGTGGGCCAGATACGCAGTATTTT. This chain connects TRBV5-1 to TRBJ2-3; 8 bases map to TRBD2. The CDR3 totals 15 residues. Germline V CDR1 and CDR2: SGHRS, YFSETQ. Trimming took 2 bases from V and 4 from J; bases not matched to a gene: 6.

The sample holds many counts of this clonotype. The genes are TRBV18 and TRBJ2-5; D not resolved. The V end lost 3 bases, the J end lost 1 base, and 6 bases lay between the germline ends. Germline values: CDR1 KGHSH, CDR2 LQKENI. CDR3 size: 13 residues. The CDR3 DNA reads as TGTGCCAGCTCACCGGCAGGCCAAGAGACCCAGTACTTC. The encoded protein is CASSPAGQETQYF.

As concerns this clonotype: This may come from a read error, since a much larger clone is one base off. The chain employs TRBV12-3 or TRBV12-4 and TRBJ2-7, with a possible D match to TRBD1 (6 bases). The CDR3 covers 13 residues. V was pared by 3 bases and J by 9 bases, with 15 bases between. CDR3 sequence: CASSFGQSWVQYF. CDR3 nucleotide sequence: TGTGCCAGCAGTTTCGGACAGTCCTGGGTGCAGTACTTC.

In this sample, this clonotype turned up a few times. This chain links TRBV3-1 with TRBJ1-2; D is uncertain. V gave up 4 bases and J gave up 6 bases, with 9 bases separating them. CDR1 and CDR2 from the germline V gene are LGHDT and YNNKEL (reference sequence). CDR3 length: 12 amino acids. CDR3: CASSLGENGYTF. DNA for the CDR3: TGTGCCAGCAGCCTAGGAGAGAATGGCTACACCTTC.

In regard to this clonotype: This may come from a read error, since a much larger clone is one base off. This sequence joins TRBV7-2 and TRBJ2-3, with D tentatively TRBD2 (6 bases). The germline CDR1 and CDR2 sequences are SGHTA and FQGNSA. The CDR3 runs to 15 residues. The CDR3 nucleotides read TGTGCCAACAGCCCCCGGAGCGGGAGCACAGATACGCAGTATTTT. Its protein product is CANSPRSGSTDTQYF. The full variable domain, in which reference TRBV7-2 and TRBJ2-3 provide the parts outside the CDR3, is GAGVSQSPSNKVTEKGKDVELRCDPISGHTALYWYRQSLGQGLEFLIYFQGNSAPDKSGLPSDRFSAERTGGSVSTLTIQRTQQEDSAVYLCANSPRSGSTDTQYFGPGTRLTVL.

About this clonotype: It may be a read error: a sequence one base away is much more abundant. V gene TRBV5-1 combines with J gene TRBJ2-1; 7 bases map to TRBD1. The trim removed 4 bases at V and 2 bases at J, leaving 3 bases unmatched. This CDR3 region has 14 residues. Per the germline V gene, CDR1 is SGHRS and CDR2 is YFSETQ. The CDR3 loop reads CASSVQGAYNEQFF. The CDR3 DNA is TGCGCCAGCAGCGTGCAGGGGGCCTACAATGAGCAGTTCTTC.

This clonotype showed up just a few times. The rearrangement links TRBV10-2 to TRBJ2-3, with TRBD2 matching over 10 bases. The germline V gene encodes CDR1 WSHSY and CDR2 SAAADI. This CDR3 has 14 residues. After removal of 8 bases from V and 4 bases from J, the junction contained 6 bases not matched to a gene. The CDR3, as DNA: TGCGCCAGCTCCCCTAGCGGGAGTTCAGATACGCAGTATTTT. This translates into CASSPSGSSDTQYF.

This clonotype was seen at least ten times. The V gene is TRBV24-1, the J gene TRBJ1-2, with D possibly being TRBD1 (6 bases). V was trimmed by 5 bases and J by 7 bases, leaving 13 bases between them. From germline, CDR1 is KGHDR and CDR2 SFDVKD. The CDR3 consists of 13 residues. In DNA, the CDR3 is TGTGCCACCAGTGTTGCAGGGGAGGGTGGCTACACCTTC. It translates to CATSVAGEGGYTF.

The J gene is TRBJ2-2, the V gene TRBV3-1, with a tentative D call TRBD1 (5 bases). Per the germline V gene, CDR1 is LGHDT and CDR2 is YNNKEL (reference sequence). The CDR3 runs 11 residues. Trimming removed 1 base at V and 12 bases at J, with 6 bases between. The CDR3 sequence is CASSQGGQLFF. The CDR3 region has the DNA TGTGCCAGCAGCCAAGGGGGCCAGCTGTTTTTT.

Many counts were recorded for this clonotype. The chain is built from TRBV7-8 and TRBJ1-1, with no clear D. V was pared by 5 bases and J by 1 base, with 14 bases between. The CDR3 runs to 15 residues. Germline CDR1 is SGHVS and CDR2 is FQNEAQ. CDR3 region: CASSPATGRNTEAFF. The DNA of the CDR3 is TGTGCCAGCAGCCCCGCGACGGGCAGGAACACTGAAGCTTTCTTT.

The J gene is TRBJ1-2, the V gene TRBV7-2, with D possibly TRBD1 on 5 matching bases. V gave up 5 bases and J gave up 7 bases, with 14 bases separating them. This CDR3 is 13 amino acids long. Germline-derived CDR1 and CDR2 are SGHTA and FQGNSA. CDR3 protein: CASSPTGTGGYTF. For the CDR3, the DNA is TGTGCCAGCAGCCCTACCGGGACTGGTGGCTACACCTTC.

V is TRBV6-5 and J is TRBJ2-7; maybe TRBD1 (6 bases). Germline assignment: CDR1 MNHEY and CDR2 SVGAGI. Trimming shortened V by 7 bases and J by 3 bases, and 19 bases separated the two germline ends. The CDR3 is 15 residues long. The CDR3 reads CASTLKQGTCYEQYF. The CDR3 DNA reads as TGTGCCAGCACCCTAAAACAGGGCACGTGCTACGAGCAGTACTTC.

V is TRBV15 and J is TRBJ2-7; 12 bases are shared with TRBD2. V lost 4 bases to trimming and J lost 5 bases; unmatched junction nucleotides: 6. The germline gives CDR1 LNHNV, CDR2 YYDKDF (reference sequence). There are 15 residues in the CDR3. The DNA for the CDR3 is TGTGCCACCAGCACCAGACTAGCGGGGGATAACGAGCAGTACTTC. This translates into CATSTRLAGDNEQYF.

This clonotype was seen only a few times. This sequence joins TRBV6-2 or TRBV6-3 and TRBJ2-2; the match to TRBD2 covers 8 bases. J lost 3 bases, V lost 0 bases, and 3 bases had no gene match. Germline V CDR1 and CDR2: MNHEY, SVGEGT. The CDR3 contains 16 residues. The CDR3 DNA follows: TGTGCCAGCAGTTACTCGTCGGGAGGGTACACCGGGGAGCTGTTTTTT. Amino acid sequence: CASSYSSGGYTGELFF.

This clonotype was picked up many times. This sequence joins TRBV7-8 and TRBJ2-3; a weak D match, TRBD2 (6 bases). Germline assignment: CDR1 SGHVS and CDR2 FQNEAQ. With 5 bases removed from V and 10 bases from J, the gap between germline ends came to 25 bases. The CDR3 contains 16 residues. CDR3 sequence: CASSPSRGAGTTAQYF. Written as DNA, the CDR3 is TGTGCCAGCAGCCCGAGTCGCGGGGCGGGTACTACCGCGCAGTATTTT.

Ten or more counts support this clonotype. This chain joins TRBV6-5 and TRBJ2-1, with TRBD1 identical over 9 bases. Germline V lookup: CDR1 MNHEY, CDR2 SVGAGI. The trim removed 7 bases at V and 3 bases at J, leaving 10 bases unmatched. The CDR3 loop spans 16 amino acids. The CDR3 DNA sequence: TGTGCCAGCAACAAACAAACAGGGGGCAGCTACAATGAGCAGTTCTTC. Protein sequence: CASNKQTGGSYNEQFF.

In its sample, this clonotype was seen many times. V usage is TRBV6-2 or TRBV6-3 and J usage is TRBJ1-1; 7 bases are shared with TRBD1. The V segment lost 10 bases and the J segment 4 bases; nucleotides outside the gene matches: 9. This CDR3 contains 13 residues. Germline values: CDR1 MNHEY, CDR2 SVGEGT. CDR3 DNA: TGTGCCACATACAGGGACAGATTCACTGAAGCTTTCTTT. This codes for CATYRDRFTEAFF.

The genes are TRBV4-3 and TRBJ2-4; TRBD2 agrees at 12 bases. Germline V lookup: CDR1 LGHNA, CDR2 YSLEER. V shed 0 bases and J 12 bases; nucleotides not matched to a gene: 9. The CDR3 has 16 amino acids. CDR3 sequence: CASSQEGWTSGASQYF. The CDR3, as DNA: TGCGCCAGCAGCCAAGAGGGCTGGACTAGCGGGGCAAGTCAGTACTTC.

As DNA, the CDR3 is TGTGCCACCAGCAGGAGGATCGGGAGGCTCTTCGGCTACACCTTC. Translation gives CATSRRIGRLFGYTF. The chain joins TRBV15 to TRBJ1-2; D is ambiguous. Trimming took off 3 bases at V and 8 bases at J, with 19 bases between the two ends. Germline V gene lookup returns CDR1 LNHNV and CDR2 YYDKDF (reference sequence). This CDR3 comprises 15 residues.

A few counts support this clonotype. J is TRBJ2-1 and V is TRBV3-1, with D perhaps matching TRBD2 (5 bases). The CDR3 runs to 14 residues. The V gene's germline CDR1 is LGHDT and CDR2 YNNKEL (reference sequence). V was shortened by 2 bases and J by 4 bases, with 9 bases between the two germline ends. The CDR3 loop reads CASSQQRQYNEQFF. CDR3 DNA sequence: TGTGCCAGCAGCCAACAGCGGCAATACAATGAGCAGTTCTTC.

This clonotype was picked up many times. The chain uses TRBV20-1 and TRBJ2-2; D not resolved. This CDR3 spans 13 amino acids. V lost 3 bases to trimming and J lost 2 bases, with 7 bases between them. Germline CDR1 reads DFQATT; CDR2 reads SNEGSKA (reference sequence). CDR3 sequence: CSASSRNTGELFF. CDR3 coding DNA: TGCAGTGCTAGTAGTCGTAACACCGGGGAGCTGTTTTTT.

The V call is TRBV2, the J call TRBJ1-6; possible D gene TRBD1, 5 bases. Trimming took 5 bases from V and 5 from J, leaving 13 bases between them. The CDR3 is 15 residues long. The germline CDR1 and CDR2 sequences are SNHLY and FYNNEI. CDR3 DNA sequence: TGTGCCAGCAGTCCACGACAGCTGGATAATTCACCCCTCCACTTT. Translated: CASSPRQLDNSPLHF.

As for this clonotype: One junction end does not reproduce the germline sequence, and a read error may be involved. This sequence joins TRBV20-1 and TRBJ2-7, with 10 bases aligning to TRBD2. This CDR3 is 16 amino acids long. Germline values: CDR1 DFQATT, CDR2 SNEGSKA (reference sequence). CDR3 nucleotides: TGCTGTGCTAGAGATTATTCTAGCGGGAGTTCCTACGAGCAGTACTTC. It yields the protein CCARDYSSGSSYEQYF.

This clonotype was found many times. V is TRBV10-3 and J is TRBJ1-5; possibly TRBD1 for D (5 bases). With 4 bases removed from V and 2 bases from J, the gap between germline ends came to 6 bases. Per germline, CDR1 ENHRY and CDR2 SYGVKD. This CDR3 is 13 amino acids long. DNA for the CDR3: TGTGCCATCAGTGTACAGGGCAATCAGCCCCAGCATTTT. It yields the protein CAISVQGNQPQHF.

The table lists this clonotype with a count of one. This sequence joins TRBV18 and TRBJ2-2, with D unresolved. The CDR3 runs 14 residues. Germline CDR1 is KGHSH and CDR2 is LQKENI. Between the trimmed V and J ends, which lost 5 bases and 1 base, there was a span of 8 bases. DNA of the CDR3: TGTGCCAGCTCAGCCCCGGGGAACACCGGGGAGCTGTTTTTT. This translates into CASSAPGNTGELFF.

This clonotype turned up a few times. This rearrangement joins TRBV25-1 to TRBJ2-5, with D unclear. This CDR3 region has 14 residues. V was trimmed by 8 bases and J by 2 bases, leaving 15 bases between them. CDR1 is MGHDK and CDR2 is SYGVNS in the germline V gene. The CDR3 DNA follows: TGTGCCAGCCGCTCCTGGACGGAACAAGAGACCCAGTACTTC. Translating gives CASRSWTEQETQYF.

This clonotype was recorded at least ten times. The chain links TRBV10-3 to TRBJ2-3; D remains unclear. V dropped 6 bases and J dropped 2 bases, with 18 bases sitting between them. This CDR3 has 16 residues. Looked up from germline, CDR1 is ENHRY and CDR2 is SYGVKD. The CDR3 loop reads CAISPRVSYDTDTQYF. CDR3 DNA: TGTGCCATCAGCCCGCGCGTGTCCTACGACACAGATACGCAGTATTTT.